One and the same sample provided the 12 T cell receptor beta chains below, sequenced in a study of blood T cell repertoires in COVID-19 (dated by TCRdb to 2019 to 2021). Preparation of the library involved the immunoSEQ multiplex PCR assay. The table comes from immuneACCESS by way of TCRdb, which keeps in-frame sequences with V and J called. Part of the clones is missing from these tables; in studies checked, under half for an unresolved V gene and the rest for unknown reasons. The sample contains approximately 73,000 clones, 80% to 90% of them found a single time. The ten largest clones capture around 9% of the sample. The sequencing sample was made of peripheral blood. Source of these receptors: a man at least 80 years old with acute or convalescent COVID-19.

The chain carries TRBV3-1 (or the pseudogene TRBV3-2) and TRBJ2-7, with D possibly being TRBD2 (7 bases). The germline gives CDR1 LGHDT, CDR2 YNNKEL (reference sequence). The length of the CDR3 is 15 residues. Trimming cost V 1 base and J 5 bases, with 15 bases left between them. CDR3 bases: TGTGCCAGCAGCCAAGCGAGGACGGGGGGCGACGAGCAGTACTTC. This translates into CASSQARTGGDEQYF.

This clone appeared a few times. The chain combines TRBV25-1 with TRBJ1-6; weak D call: TRBD1 (5 bases). Germline values: CDR1 MGHDK, CDR2 SYGVNS. This CDR3 region has 14 residues. Trimming took off 2 bases at V and 7 bases at J, with 9 bases between the two ends. The CDR3 spells CASSENRNNSPLHF. In DNA form, the CDR3 reads TGTGCCAGCAGTGAAAACAGGAACAATTCACCCCTCCACTTT.

This chain connects TRBV9 to TRBJ2-1, with D possibly TRBD1 on 6 matching bases. Germline values: CDR1 SGDLS, CDR2 YYNGEE. The CDR3 is 15 residues long. Trimming shortened V by 4 bases and J by 0 bases, and 11 bases separated the two germline ends. CDR3 in amino acids: CASSKGGSSYNEQFF. Here the CDR3 DNA reads TGTGCCAGCAGCAAAGGGGGAAGCTCCTACAATGAGCAGTTCTTC. Supplemented by reference TRBV9 and TRBJ2-1, the full variable domain reads DSGVTQTPKHLITATGQRVTLRCSPRSGDLSVYWYQQSLDQGLQFLIQYYNGEERAKGNILERFSAQQFPDLHSELNLSSLELGDSALYFCASSKGGSSYNEQFFGPGTRLTVL.

The chain joins TRBV6-5 to TRBJ1-2, with 10 positions matching TRBD1. Germline V lookup: CDR1 MNHEY, CDR2 SVGAGI. This CDR3 has 16 amino acids. V gave up 4 bases and J gave up 13 bases; unmatched junction bases: 18. The CDR3 reads CASSSPPGTGDEGSTF. The CDR3 bases are TGTGCCAGCAGTTCTCCCCCCGGGACAGGGGATGAGGGTTCCACCTTC.

The V call is TRBV5-1, the J call TRBJ2-7, with TRBD1 matching over 7 bases. The CDR3 has 14 amino acids. The junction had 7 bases not matched to a gene; V was cut back by 6 bases and J by 1 base. Germline V gives CDR1 SGHRS, CDR2 YFSETQ. In DNA, the CDR3 is TGCGCCAGCACCACGGGACAGTCATCCTACGAGCAGTACTTC. This sequence encodes CASTTGQSSYEQYF.

This rearrangement joins TRBV12-3 or TRBV12-4 to TRBJ1-2; tentatively, D is TRBD1 (6 bases). Trimming took off 4 bases at V and 4 bases at J, with 10 bases between the two ends. This CDR3 has 13 amino acids. The CDR3: CASSSLDSYGYTF. The CDR3 DNA is TGTGCCAGCAGTTCCCTGGACAGCTATGGCTACACCTTC.

V gene TRBV2 combines with J gene TRBJ2-7; 7 bases match TRBD2. CDR1 SNHLY and CDR2 FYNNEI come from the germline V gene. The CDR3 runs 14 residues. Germline trimming cut 10 bases from V and 6 bases from J; bases unmatched to any gene: 15. CDR3 sequence (DNA): TGTGCCACCCTGCTCGGACTAGGTCGGGGCGAGCAGTACTTC. It codes for CATLLGLGRGEQYF.

CDR3 nucleotide sequence: TGTGCCAGCAGCTTAGCGAGGGATTTCTGGGGTAATGGTGGCTACACCTTC. Translation: CASSLARDFWGNGGYTF. V usage is TRBV7-9 and J usage is TRBJ1-2; D is ambiguous. CDR1 is SEHNR and CDR2 is FQNEAQ in the germline V gene (reference sequence). CDR3 size: 17 residues. Between the trimmed V and J ends, which lost 0 bases and 7 bases, there was a span of 21 bases. Using reference TRBV7-9 and TRBJ1-2 for the parts outside the CDR3, the full variable domain is DTGVSQNPRHKITKRGQNVTFRCDPISEHNRLYWYRQTLGQGPEFLTYFQNEAQLEKSRLLSDRFSAERPKGSFSTLEIQRTEQGDSAMYLCASSLARDFWGNGGYTFGSGTRLTVV.

This clone was counted once. The chain links TRBV29-1 to TRBJ2-3; D possibly corresponds to TRBD1 (5 bases). The V gene lost 3 bases and the J gene lost 6 bases, with 13 bases spanning the gap. The CDR3 length is 13 residues. Germline lookup yields CDR1 SQVTM and CDR2 ANQGSEA. The CDR3 nucleotides read TGCAGCGTTGACCCCAAGGGGCCCGATACGCAGTATTTT. Translation gives CSVDPKGPDTQYF.

The J gene is TRBJ2-7, the V gene TRBV18, with TRBD1 identical over 9 bases. This CDR3 is 14 amino acids long. Germline trimming cut 6 bases from V and 3 bases from J; bases unmatched to any gene: 6. CDR1 KGHSH and CDR2 LQKENI come from the germline V gene. The DNA for the CDR3 is TGTGCCAGCTCCCGGACAGGGGTCTACTACGAGCAGTACTTC. This sequence encodes CASSRTGVYYEQYF. Looking up the rest from reference TRBV18 and TRBJ2-7 gives the full variable domain: NAGVMQNPRHLVRRRGQEARLRCSPMKGHSHVYWYRQLPEEGLKFMVYLQKENIIDESGMPKERFSAEFPKEGPSILRIQQVVRGDSAAYFCASSRTGVYYEQYFGPGTRLTVT.

This chain uses TRBV6-5 with TRBJ1-2, with a possible D match to TRBD1 (6 bases). The CDR3 loop spans 14 amino acids. The V end lost 8 bases, the J end lost 2 bases, and 15 bases lay between the germline ends. CDR1 is MNHEY and CDR2 is SVGAGI in the germline V gene. Here the CDR3 DNA reads TGTGCCAGCGGGGGATTCGGACAGAACTATGGCTACACCTTC. Amino acids: CASGGFGQNYGYTF.

This chain connects TRBV5-1 to TRBJ2-3, with 8 bases fitting TRBD1. The V and J ends lost 7 bases and 1 base, in that order; junction bases with no gene match: 5. The CDR3 has 14 residues. Per germline, CDR1 SGHRS and CDR2 YFSETQ. The CDR3 nucleotides are TGCGCCAGCGCGGCGGGACAGGGCACAGATACGCAGTATTTT. Amino acids: CASAAGQGTDTQYF. Using reference TRBV5-1 and TRBJ2-3 for the parts outside the CDR3, the full variable domain is KAGVTQTPRYLIKTRGQQVTLSCSPISGHRSVSWYQQTPGQGLQFLFEYFSETQRNKGNFPGRFSGRQFSNSRSEMNVSTLELGDSALYLCASAAGQGTDTQYFGPGTRLTVL.